This TCR beta chain was captured by sequencing in a study of T-cell memory formation after mild COVID-19. The ends lost 4 bases at V and 10 bases at J; junction bases unmatched: 11. There are 16 residues in the CDR3. Germline assignment: CDR1 KGHDR and CDR2 SFDVKD. MiXCR was run by TCRdb on the 5' RACE reads, yielding one entry per CDR3 protein. Among 150,000 or so distinct CDR3 sequences, 30% to 35% were seen once, and the ten largest hold about 11%. The chain has TRBV24-1 and TRBJ2-1, with 11 nucleotides matching TRBD2. The sequenced sample was PBMCs or a T cell subset sorted from them (not recorded which). The receptor's source is an adult woman who had mild COVID-19 (a few samples of this study predate the infection). Cell type and time point are not known. The CDR3 reads CATSEPGTSGFKEQFF. The CDR3 bases are TGTGCCACCAGTGAGCCCGGGACTAGCGGTTTCAAAGAGCAGTTCTTC.